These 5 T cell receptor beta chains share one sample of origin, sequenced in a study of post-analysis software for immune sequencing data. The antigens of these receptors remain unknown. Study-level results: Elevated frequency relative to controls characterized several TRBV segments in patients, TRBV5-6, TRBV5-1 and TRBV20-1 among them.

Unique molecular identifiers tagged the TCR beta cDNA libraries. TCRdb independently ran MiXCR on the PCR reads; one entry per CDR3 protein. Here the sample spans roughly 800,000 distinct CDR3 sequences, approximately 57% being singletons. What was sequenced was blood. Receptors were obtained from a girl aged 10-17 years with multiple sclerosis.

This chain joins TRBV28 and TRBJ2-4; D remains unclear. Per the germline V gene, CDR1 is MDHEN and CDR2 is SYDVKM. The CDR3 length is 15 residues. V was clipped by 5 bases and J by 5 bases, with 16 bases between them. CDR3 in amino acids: CASSPPRAVQNIQYF. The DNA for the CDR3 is TGTGCCAGCAGTCCTCCCCGGGCAGTTCAAAACATTCAGTACTTC.

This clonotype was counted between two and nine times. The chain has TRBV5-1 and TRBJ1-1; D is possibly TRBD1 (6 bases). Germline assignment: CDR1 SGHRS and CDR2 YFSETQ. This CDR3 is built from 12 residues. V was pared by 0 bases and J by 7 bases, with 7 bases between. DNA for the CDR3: TGCGCCAGCAGCTTGGGGGGGCTTGAAGCTTTCTTT. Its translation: CASSLGGLEAFF.

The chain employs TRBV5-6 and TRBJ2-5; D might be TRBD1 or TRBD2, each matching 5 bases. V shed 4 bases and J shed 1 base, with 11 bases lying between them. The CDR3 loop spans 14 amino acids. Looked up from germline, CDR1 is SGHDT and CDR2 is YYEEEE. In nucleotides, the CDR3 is TGTGCCAGCAGCCCGGTGGGGACCCAAGAGACCCAGTACTTC. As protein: CASSPVGTQETQYF.

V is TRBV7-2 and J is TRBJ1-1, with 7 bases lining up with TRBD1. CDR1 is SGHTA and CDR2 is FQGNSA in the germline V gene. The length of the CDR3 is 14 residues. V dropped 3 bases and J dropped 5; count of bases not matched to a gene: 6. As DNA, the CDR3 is TGTGCCAGCAGCTTCTACTCAGGGGGGACTGAAGCTTTCTTT. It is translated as CASSFYSGGTEAFF.

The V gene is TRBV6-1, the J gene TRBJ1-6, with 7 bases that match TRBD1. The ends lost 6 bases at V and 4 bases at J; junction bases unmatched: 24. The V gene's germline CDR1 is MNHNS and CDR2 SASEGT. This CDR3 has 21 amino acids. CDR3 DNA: TGTGCCAGCAGATCACTAACCCTCCGGACAGGCTTGGTGGGGTATAATTCACCCCTCCACTTT. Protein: CASRSLTLRTGLVGYNSPLHF.